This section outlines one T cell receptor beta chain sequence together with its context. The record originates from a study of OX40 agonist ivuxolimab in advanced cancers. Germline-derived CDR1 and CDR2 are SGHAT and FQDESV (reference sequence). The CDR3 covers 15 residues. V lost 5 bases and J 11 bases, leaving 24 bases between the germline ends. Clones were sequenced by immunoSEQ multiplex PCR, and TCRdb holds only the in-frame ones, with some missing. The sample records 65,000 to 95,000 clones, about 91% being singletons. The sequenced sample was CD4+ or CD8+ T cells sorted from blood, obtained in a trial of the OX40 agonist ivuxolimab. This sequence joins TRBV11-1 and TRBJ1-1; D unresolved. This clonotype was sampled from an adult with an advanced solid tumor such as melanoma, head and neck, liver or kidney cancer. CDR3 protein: CASSKHPGSSTRAFF. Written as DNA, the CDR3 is TGTGCCAGCAGCAAACACCCGGGATCGTCAACGAGGGCTTTCTTT.